The next 3 T cell receptor beta chains were all read from a single sample in a study of cytomegalovirus exposure and HLA in healthy donors. Amplification used 60 Vbeta primers and 13 Jbeta primers. Produced via immunoSEQ multiplex PCR; TCRdb's table is partial and in-frame only. The table shows about 140,000 clones, with just under 80% occurring only once. The specimen sequenced was PBMCs. Receptors originate from a man aged 25 to 40 in good health and CMV-seronegative.

The chain carries TRBV30 and TRBJ1-6, with TRBD1 matching over 7 bases. Germline V gives CDR1 GTSNPN, CDR2 SVGIG (reference sequence). The CDR3 is made up of 17 amino acids. After removal of 4 bases from V and 0 bases from J, the junction contained 9 bases not matched to a gene. This chain's CDR3 is CAWKSLGQSSYNSPLHF. CDR3 nucleotide sequence: TGTGCCTGGAAGAGTTTGGGACAGAGCTCCTATAATTCACCCCTCCACTTT.

This chain links TRBV25-1 with TRBJ2-7; D perhaps matches TRBD2 (7 bases). The germline V gene encodes CDR1 MGHDK and CDR2 SYGVNS. The CDR3 runs 16 residues. Trimming took off 5 bases at V and 2 bases at J, with 19 bases between the two ends. The CDR3 coding sequence is TGTGCCAGCAGTTCAAGTCGGGGGGCGAGGCCCTACGAGCAGTACTTC. It codes for CASSSSRGARPYEQYF.

V usage is TRBV10-3 and J usage is TRBJ1-2; D is possibly TRBD1 (6 bases). V dropped 5 bases and J dropped 5 bases, with 9 bases sitting between them. Per the germline V gene, CDR1 is ENHRY and CDR2 is SYGVKD. CDR3 length: 12 residues. In DNA form, the CDR3 reads TGTGCCATCAGTAGGACAGAGTATGGCTACACCTTC. Its protein product is CAISRTEYGYTF.